The 4 T cell receptor beta chains reported below all come from one sample, sequenced in a study. MiXCR was run by TCRdb on the 5' RACE reads, yielding one entry per CDR3 protein. Of under 6,500 distinct CDR3 sequences in the sample, 60% to 80% were seen once. The source material was naive CD4+ T cells sorted from blood. Subset reported: naive CD4+ T cells, CD4+CD45RA+CD25-. Receptors were obtained from a female donor with breast cancer.

CDR3 coding DNA: TGTGCCAGCAGCTTTTTTGGGAGCTCCTACAATGAGCAGTTCTTC. Translated, it gives CASSFFGSSYNEQFF. This chain uses TRBV11-2 with TRBJ2-1; D is possibly TRBD2 (5 bases). In germline, CDR1 is SGHAT, CDR2 FQNNGV. The CDR3 extends over 15 amino acids. Trimming left V 3 bases short and J 0 bases short, with 9 bases between. Combining the CDR3 with reference TRBV11-2 and TRBJ2-1 gives the whole variable domain EAGVAQSPRYKIIEKRQSVAFWCNPISGHATLYWYQQILGQGPKLLIQFQNNGVVDDSQLPKDRFSAERLKGVDSTLKIQPAKLEDSAVYLCASSFFGSSYNEQFFGPGTRLTVL.

The sample holds a few counts of this clonotype. The J gene is TRBJ2-1, the V gene TRBV20-1; D assignment may be TRBD1 or TRBD2 (5 bases each). V was trimmed by 3 bases and J by 0 bases, leaving 15 bases between them. CDR1 DFQATT and CDR2 SNEGSKA come from the germline V gene (reference sequence). This CDR3 spans 16 amino acids. The CDR3, as DNA: TGCAGTGCTAGTCCCGGGACGGCGAGCTCCTACAATGAGCAGTTCTTC. Protein sequence: CSASPGTASSYNEQFF.

V gene TRBV6-5 combines with J gene TRBJ2-1; 7 nucleotides align to TRBD1. The germline gives CDR1 MNHEY, CDR2 SVGAGI. The CDR3 is 14 amino acids. The J segment lost 8 bases and the V segment lost 2 bases, leaving 6 bases of the junction unmatched. The CDR3 reads CASSYQQGLYEQFF. CDR3 bases: TGTGCCAGCAGTTACCAACAGGGGTTGTATGAGCAGTTCTTC.

This clonotype was observed a few times. The rearrangement links TRBV4-2 to TRBJ2-1, with TRBD2 matching over 8 bases. With 3 bases clipped from V and 0 bases from J, the junction kept 4 bases outside the gene matches. Per germline, CDR1 LGHNA and CDR2 YNFKEQ. CDR3 length: 16 residues. The CDR3 DNA sequence: TGTGCCAGCAGCCAGCCGGCGGGGGGCTCCTACAATGAGCAGTTCTTC. It codes for CASSQPAGGSYNEQFF.